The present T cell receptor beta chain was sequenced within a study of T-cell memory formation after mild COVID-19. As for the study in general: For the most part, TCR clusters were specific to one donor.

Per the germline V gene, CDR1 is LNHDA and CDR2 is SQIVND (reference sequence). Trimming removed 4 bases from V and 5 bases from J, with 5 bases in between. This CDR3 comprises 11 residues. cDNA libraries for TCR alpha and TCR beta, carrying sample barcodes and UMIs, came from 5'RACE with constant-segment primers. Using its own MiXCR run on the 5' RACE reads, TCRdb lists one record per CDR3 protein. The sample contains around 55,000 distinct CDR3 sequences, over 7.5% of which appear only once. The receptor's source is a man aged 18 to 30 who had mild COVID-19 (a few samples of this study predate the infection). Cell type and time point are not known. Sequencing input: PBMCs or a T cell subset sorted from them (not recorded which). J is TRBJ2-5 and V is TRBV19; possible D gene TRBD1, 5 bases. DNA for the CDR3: TGTGCCAGTAGTAAGGGGGAGACCCAGTACTTC. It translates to CASSKGETQYF.